This T cell receptor beta chain was identified during a study of blood T cells in healthy people across ages. At the level of the study: Roughly one uniquely barcoded beta molecule per two T cells was captured.

For the second PCR, which ran for about 7 to 11 cycles, a sample-barcoded 5' primer and a J-beta primer mix were used. In TCRdb, the 5' RACE reads were re-called with MiXCR into one record per CDR3 protein. Counted here are over 1.5 million distinct CDR3 sequences, around 48% occurring once; the ten biggest clones make up more than 2%. This clonotype was counted a few times. CDR1 SGHDN and CDR2 FVKESK come from the germline V gene. The CDR3 contains 16 residues. Trimming removed 3 bases at V and 2 bases at J, with 14 bases between. Researchers report isolating at least 6.5 million PBMCs per sample. Specimen: blood. The rearrangement links TRBV14 to TRBJ2-1; D might be TRBD1 (6 bases). The receptor's source is a woman in her forties in good health. CDR3 loop: CASSQARGIPYNEQFF. CDR3 coding DNA: TGTGCCAGCAGCCAGGCCAGGGGCATCCCCTACAATGAGCAGTTCTTC.